This entry lists 5 T cell receptor beta chains sequenced from one sample in a study of T cells in Graves' hyperthyroidism and ophthalmopathy. Amplification yielded TCR beta CDR3 regions, with RNA transcripts as the source. An initial round of RT-PCR targeting the TCR CDR3 relied on the HTBI primer set. TCRdb processed the multiplex PCR reads anew with MiXCR; each CDR3 protein has one entry. The profile shows under 450,000 distinct CDR3 sequences, about 15% of them singletons. The sequencing input was blood. The origin of the receptors is a woman aged 18-35 years with Graves' hyperthyroidism.

CDR3 coding DNA: TGTGCCAGCCTACCGGGCAGGGAAGTTTCGGATACGCAGTATTTT. Translated: CASLPGREVSDTQYF. V and J are TRBV6-2 or TRBV6-3 and TRBJ2-3; possibly TRBD1 for D (5 bases). The length of the CDR3 is 15 residues. CDR1 and CDR2 (germline): MNHEY, SVGEGT. The ends were cut back, 8 bases at V and 6 bases at J, with 21 bases in the middle.

This clonotype came up many times. The rearrangement uses TRBV28 and TRBJ1-4, with D unclear. Germline lookup yields CDR1 MDHEN and CDR2 SYDVKM. This CDR3 is 15 amino acids long. The ends were cut back, 5 bases at V and 8 bases at J, with 18 bases in the middle. The CDR3 protein is CASSLRPGGQEKLFF. The CDR3 bases are TGTGCCAGCAGTCTACGCCCCGGCGGCCAGGAAAAACTGTTTTTT.

Only a few counts were recorded for this clonotype. The chain has TRBV4-3 and TRBJ2-2, with D perhaps matching TRBD1 or TRBD2 (5 bases each). The V and J ends lost 0 bases and 2 bases respectively, with 13 bases between them. The CDR3 has 17 amino acids. Germline V gene lookup returns CDR1 LGHNA and CDR2 YSLEER. The CDR3, as DNA: TGCGCCAGCAGCCAAGAGGGTACCGGGGCTAACACCGGGGAGCTGTTTTTT. Translation: CASSQEGTGANTGELFF.

The V call is TRBV9, the J call TRBJ2-2; D possibly matches TRBD1 or TRBD2 (5 bases each). This CDR3 has 16 amino acids. V was clipped by 2 bases and J by 3 bases, with 14 bases between them. Germline CDR1 and CDR2: SGDLS and YYNGEE. In nucleotides, the CDR3 is TGTGCCAGCAGCGTCGGGACCCGGAGGTACACCGGGGAGCTGTTTTTT. Its protein is CASSVGTRRYTGELFF.

V gene TRBV6-2 or TRBV6-3 combines with J gene TRBJ2-5; D not certain. CDR3 length: 13 amino acids. Germline V gives CDR1 MNHEY, CDR2 SVGEGT. The V end was cut by 8 bases, the J end by 3 bases, with 13 bases between. Written as DNA, the CDR3 is TGTGCCAGCTCCGCTACCGCCGAAGAGACCCAGTACTTC. Translating gives CASSATAEETQYF.